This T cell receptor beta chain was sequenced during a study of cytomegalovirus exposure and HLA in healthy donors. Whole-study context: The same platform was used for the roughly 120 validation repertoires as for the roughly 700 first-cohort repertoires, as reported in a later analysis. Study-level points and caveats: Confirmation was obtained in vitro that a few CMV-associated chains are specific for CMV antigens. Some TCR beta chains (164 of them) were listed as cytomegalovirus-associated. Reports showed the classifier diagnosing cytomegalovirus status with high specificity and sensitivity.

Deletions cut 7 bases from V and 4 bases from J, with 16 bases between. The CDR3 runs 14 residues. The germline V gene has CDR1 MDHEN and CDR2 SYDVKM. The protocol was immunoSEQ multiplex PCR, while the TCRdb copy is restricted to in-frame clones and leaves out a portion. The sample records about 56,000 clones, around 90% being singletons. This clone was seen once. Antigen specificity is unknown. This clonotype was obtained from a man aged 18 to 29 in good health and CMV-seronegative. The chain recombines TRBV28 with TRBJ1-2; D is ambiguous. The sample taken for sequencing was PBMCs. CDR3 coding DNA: TGTGCCAGCACCCGAAATTCGGGTTTCTATGGCTACACCTTC. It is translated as CASTRNSGFYGYTF.